This T cell receptor (beta chain) was sequenced for a study of cytomegalovirus exposure and HLA in healthy donors. Overall study findings and caveats: The CMV antigen specificity of a few CMV-associated chains was confirmed through in vitro analysis. Diagnosis of cytomegalovirus status made by the classifier reportedly showed high specificity and sensitivity.

Profiling relied on immunoSEQ multiplex PCR, and the TCRdb table lists in-frame clones only, not all of them. The profile covers about 66,000 clones, with 95% to 98% appearing a single time and about 1.5% taken by the ten largest. A word on this clone: The antigen is not known.

The V end was cut by 3 bases, the J end by 5 bases, with 16 bases between. CDR1 is LGHNT and CDR2 is FRNRAP in the germline V gene. CDR3 length equals 16 residues. This receptor was taken from a woman aged 18 to 35 in good health and CMV-seropositive. V and J are TRBV12-5 and TRBJ2-2; D is perhaps TRBD2 (5 bases). The sequenced sample was PBMCs. The CDR3 nucleotides are TGTGCTAGTGGTTTTTCCAGCGGAGGAGGAACCGGGGAGCTGTTTTTT. Amino acid sequence: CASGFSSGGGTGELFF.